This T cell receptor beta chain was captured by sequencing in a study of T-cell reconstitution after alpha-beta-depleted transplantation in children. Overall study findings and caveats: Several hundred expanded graft clones reportedly gave rise to the alpha-beta T cells present about two months after transplant. Diversity of TCRbeta at day 60 was high in some patients, arising from surviving recipient T cells and thymic progenitors. Newly produced T cells mostly provided counts and TCRbeta diversity after one year, as hyperexpanded clones declined.

This clonotype came up a few times. The antigen is undetermined. The germline V gene encodes CDR1 LNHNV and CDR2 YYDKDF (reference sequence). The CDR3 extends over 15 amino acids. V lost 3 bases and J lost 0, with 12 bases in between. Researchers prepared the TCRbeta library using unique molecular identifiers, the study reports. TCRdb fed the PCR reads into MiXCR, producing one record per CDR3 protein. Found here are 70,000 or so distinct CDR3 sequences, around 9.9% of them singletons; the top ten hold about 13%. The J gene is TRBJ2-7, the V gene TRBV15, with D possibly called TRBD1 or TRBD2 (5 bases each). This specimen was PBMCs, taken before TCRalphabeta/CD19-depleted stem cell transplant. The TCR was taken from a boy aged 5-17 years with acute myeloid leukemia, due to receive a stem cell transplant. The DNA of the CDR3 is TGTGCCACCAGCAGGCCCGGGACGAGCTCCTACGAGCAGTACTTC. Protein sequence: CATSRPGTSSYEQYF.